The 27 T cell receptor beta chains in this list originate from one sample, sequenced in a study of blood T cell repertoires in COVID-19. Some clones are missing from TCRdb's copy, which holds only in-frame ones; the method was immunoSEQ multiplex PCR. The sample holds roughly 250,000 clones, about four fifths seen once. The sequenced material came from peripheral blood. All receptors derive from a woman aged 70-85 years with acute or convalescent COVID-19.

The gene calls are TRBV6-4 and TRBJ2-1; TRBD2 matches at 7 bases. The J segment lost 9 bases and the V segment lost 3 bases, leaving 17 bases of the junction unmatched. Germline CDR1 and CDR2: MRHNA and SNTAGT. The CDR3 extends over 17 amino acids. The CDR3 nucleotides are TGTGCCAGCAGTGAGATTTGGACTAGGACAATTCAGGGTGAGCAGTTCTTC. Translated: CASSEIWTRTIQGEQFF.

This chain connects TRBV2 to TRBJ2-3, with D tentatively TRBD1 (6 bases). The CDR3 runs 13 residues. The germline V and J ends were trimmed by 5 bases and 6 bases, with 12 bases remaining between them. The V gene's germline CDR1 is SNHLY and CDR2 FYNNEI. The CDR3 here is CASSSGQSDTQYF. In nucleotides, the CDR3 is TGTGCCAGCAGTTCTGGACAGTCGGATACGCAGTATTTT.

The chain combines TRBV5-1 with TRBJ1-1, with D perhaps matching TRBD1 (6 bases). The V end was cut by 0 bases, the J end by 4 bases, with 16 bases between. Germline V gene sequence: CDR1 SGHRS, CDR2 YFSETQ. The length of the CDR3 is 16 residues. The DNA of the CDR3 is TGCGCCAGCAGCTTGGGACACAGGGATTCGAGCACTGAAGCTTTCTTT. It is translated as CASSLGHRDSSTEAFF.

This clone was observed once. This chain links TRBV5-8 with TRBJ1-5; possibly TRBD1 for D (6 bases). The V end was cut by 4 bases, the J end by 4 bases, with 15 bases between. Per the germline V gene, CDR1 is SGHTS and CDR2 is YDEGEE. This CDR3 region has 15 residues. CDR3 sequence: CASSVQGVGNQPQHF. The CDR3 DNA follows: TGTGCCAGCAGCGTACAGGGTGTGGGGAATCAGCCCCAGCATTTT.

V gene TRBV5-5 combines with J gene TRBJ2-1; tentative D call: TRBD2 (6 bases). The CDR3 contains 15 residues. Trimming stripped 3 bases from V and 0 bases from J, with 10 bases between. Germline values: CDR1 SGHKS, CDR2 YYEKEE (reference sequence). The CDR3 loop reads CASSSDGSSYNEQFF. The CDR3 DNA follows: TGTGCCAGCAGCTCGGACGGGAGCTCCTACAATGAGCAGTTCTTC.

The chain recombines TRBV6-1 with TRBJ1-4; 7 bases line up with TRBD1. Germline lookup yields CDR1 MNHNS and CDR2 SASEGT. The ends lost 3 bases at V and 7 bases at J; junction bases unmatched: 14. This CDR3 region has 17 residues. The CDR3 DNA is TGTGCCAGCAGTGACGGACAGACGGTGGAGGGGGCTGAAAAACTGTTTTTT. Amino acid sequence: CASSDGQTVEGAEKLFF.

This chain uses TRBV10-3 with TRBJ2-7; maybe TRBD1 (7 bases). Trimming took off 5 bases at V and 5 bases at J, with 13 bases between the two ends. CDR1 is ENHRY and CDR2 is SYGVKD in the germline V gene. This CDR3 contains 13 residues. The DNA for the CDR3 is TGTGCCATCAGTCAGGGGGGACGGGACGAGCAGTACTTC. Translated: CAISQGGRDEQYF.

This chain links TRBV19 with TRBJ1-2, with D hard to call. The length of the CDR3 is 15 residues. Germline-derived CDR1 and CDR2 are LNHDA and SQIVND (reference sequence). Trimming took off 1 base at V and 2 bases at J, with 11 bases between the two ends. CDR3 protein: CASSIVVASNYGYTF. The CDR3 nucleotides are TGTGCCAGTAGTATAGTTGTAGCTAGCAACTATGGCTACACCTTC.

The chain carries TRBV6-1 and TRBJ1-2; D is uncertain. The CDR3 spans 13 residues. V lost 3 bases and J lost 8, with 13 bases in between. Germline CDR1 is MNHNS and CDR2 is SASEGT. The DNA of the CDR3 is TGTGCCAGCAGTGACAGCAGCCTGGGCGGCTACACCTTC. Its protein is CASSDSSLGGYTF.

This rearrangement joins TRBV10-3 to TRBJ1-3; D uncertain. CDR3 length: 14 amino acids. Germline-derived CDR1 and CDR2 are ENHRY and SYGVKD. Trimming cost V 11 bases and J 0 bases, with 14 bases left between them. The CDR3 reads CAAKTDNSGNTIYF. The CDR3 nucleotides are TGTGCCGCAAAAACTGACAACTCTGGAAACACCATATATTTT.

The rearrangement uses TRBV2 and TRBJ1-6; the D is unclear. V lost 6 bases and J lost 4, with 4 bases in between. The CDR3 covers 12 residues. Germline V gene lookup returns CDR1 SNHLY and CDR2 FYNNEI. The CDR3 loop reads CASREYNSPLHF. Written as DNA, the CDR3 is TGTGCCAGCAGGGAGTATAATTCACCCCTCCACTTT.

This chain connects TRBV5-1 to TRBJ2-2; TRBD2 agrees at 7 bases. The junction had 11 bases not matched to a gene; V was cut back by 4 bases and J by 5 bases. The CDR3 length is 16 residues. The germline V gene has CDR1 SGHRS and CDR2 YFSETQ. CDR3 nucleotide sequence: TGCGCCAGCAGCCAGCTTATCGGGGGGATTACCGGGGAGCTGTTTTTT. This translates into CASSQLIGGITGELFF.

The genes are TRBV5-1 and TRBJ2-3, with D possibly TRBD2 on 6 matching bases. Trimming removed 4 bases at V and 11 bases at J, with 20 bases between. This CDR3 contains 14 residues. Germline assignment: CDR1 SGHRS and CDR2 YFSETQ. The chain's CDR3 is CASSLGMLVEGQYF. CDR3 coding DNA: TGCGCCAGCAGCCTGGGGATGTTGGTGGAGGGGCAGTATTTT.

The chain employs TRBV9 and TRBJ2-1; no firm D call. V shed 4 bases and J shed 8 bases, with 7 bases lying between them. Looked up from germline, CDR1 is SGDLS and CDR2 is YYNGEE. This CDR3 region has 11 residues. The CDR3 DNA reads TGTGCCAGCAGCCGCTCGGATGAGCAGTTCTTC. Translated: CASSRSDEQFF.

The chain is built from TRBV5-1 and TRBJ2-1; 11 bases agree with TRBD1. The CDR3 totals 15 residues. CDR1 and CDR2 from the germline V gene are SGHRS and YFSETQ. J lost 6 bases, V lost 1 base, and 3 bases had no gene match. This chain's CDR3 is CASSLWGTGGNEQFF. The CDR3 bases are TGCGCCAGCAGCTTGTGGGGGACAGGGGGCAATGAGCAGTTCTTC.

As for this clone: This specimen includes other DNA sequences encoding the same CDR3. V usage is TRBV14 and J usage is TRBJ1-2; possible D gene TRBD1, 6 bases. CDR3 length: 13 residues. Germline lookup yields CDR1 SGHDN and CDR2 FVKESK. V dropped 4 bases and J dropped 2 bases, with 8 bases sitting between them. CDR3 loop: CASSPGQNYGYTF. CDR3 sequence (DNA): TGTGCCAGCAGCCCTGGACAGAACTATGGCTACACCTTC.

About this clone: Within the sample, other DNA sequences also encode this same CDR3. This rearrangement joins TRBV5-1 to TRBJ1-1, with D possibly matching TRBD1 (5 bases). The germline V gene has CDR1 SGHRS and CDR2 YFSETQ. The V and J ends lost 3 bases and 5 bases respectively, with 11 bases between them. The CDR3 length is 13 residues. CDR3 in DNA: TGCGCCAGCAGCTATACAGGAGATACTGAAGCTTTCTTT. Translating gives CASSYTGDTEAFF.

The rearrangement joins TRBV27 to TRBJ1-1; D not certain. V was clipped by 9 bases and J by 1 base, with 6 bases between them. The CDR3 is 11 residues long. CDR1 is MNHEY, CDR2 SMNVEV, per germline (reference sequence). CDR3 nucleotides: TGTGCCAGGATTAGGAACACTGAAGCTTTCTTT. This sequence encodes CARIRNTEAFF.

The rearrangement uses TRBV4-2 and TRBJ1-1; TRBD1 agrees at 8 bases. Germline V CDR1 and CDR2: LGHNA, YNFKEQ. The CDR3 spans 17 residues. Trimming cost V 1 base and J 3 bases; bases outside gene matches: 10. CDR3 sequence reads: CASSQGYRGFGDTEAFF. CDR3 nucleotide sequence: TGTGCCAGCAGCCAAGGGTACAGGGGGTTTGGCGACACTGAAGCTTTCTTT.

The gene calls are TRBV5-4 and TRBJ1-5; 9 nucleotides match TRBD1. The CDR3 covers 15 residues. Losses at the gene ends were 2 bases for V and 4 bases for J; bases not matched to a gene: 4. Germline lookup yields CDR1 SGHNT and CDR2 YYREEE (reference sequence). The CDR3 DNA reads as TGTGCCAGCAGCTTAGGGACAGGGAGGAATCAGCCCCAGCATTTT. As protein: CASSLGTGRNQPQHF.

The V and J genes are TRBV18 and TRBJ1-2; TRBD1 matches 8 bases. The ends lost 1 base at V and 4 bases at J; junction bases unmatched: 11. The CDR3 contains 17 residues. Germline CDR1 and CDR2: KGHSH and LQKENI. DNA for the CDR3: TGTGCCAGCTCACCACAGGGGACAGGTAGCGGTGGCTATGGCTACACCTTC. Translating it yields CASSPQGTGSGGYGYTF.

The chain couples TRBV24-1 to TRBJ1-2, with 9 bases matching TRBD1. Germline V gene data show CDR1 as KGHDR and CDR2 as SFDVKD. Germline trimming cut 4 bases from V and 1 base from J; bases unmatched to any gene: 9. The CDR3 consists of 17 residues. CDR3: CATSDPRTGENNYGYTF. CDR3 in DNA: TGTGCCACCAGTGACCCCCGGACAGGGGAAAATAACTATGGCTACACCTTC.

The genes are TRBV3-1 (or the pseudogene TRBV3-2) and TRBJ1-3; no clear D gene. Trimming removed 1 base from V and 0 bases from J, with 7 bases in between. From germline, CDR1 is LGHDT and CDR2 YNNKEL (reference sequence). The CDR3 contains 15 residues. In DNA, the CDR3 is TGTGCCAGCAGCCAAGTCGGGGACTCTGGAAACACCATATATTTT. Its translation: CASSQVGDSGNTIYF.

This clone has more than one count but fewer than ten. This sequence joins TRBV14 and TRBJ1-3, with 7 bases lining up with TRBD1. Germline loops: CDR1 SGHDN, CDR2 FVKESK. The CDR3 covers 12 residues. V shed 7 bases and J 10 bases; nucleotides not matched to a gene: 7. CDR3 in DNA: TGTGCCAGCAAAAATGAGGGGGCGACCATATATTTT. This translates into CASKNEGATIYF. Supplemented by reference TRBV14 and TRBJ1-3, the full variable domain reads EAGVTQFPSHSVIEKGQTVTLRCDPISGHDNLYWYRRVMGKEIKFLLHFVKESKQDESGMPNNRFLAERTGGTYSTLKVQPAELEDSGVYFCASKNEGATIYFGEGSWLTVV.

V gene TRBV3-1 (or the pseudogene TRBV3-2) combines with J gene TRBJ2-3, with 8 bases lining up with TRBD1. The CDR3 spans 15 residues. CDR1 is LGHDT, CDR2 YNNKEL, per germline (reference sequence). J gave up 4 bases and V 4 bases, and 7 bases lay outside the gene matches. The CDR3 coding sequence is TGTGCCAGCAGCCCACCAGGGGGCGCCGCAGATACGCAGTATTTT. Protein product: CASSPPGGAADTQYF.

This clone has more than one count but fewer than ten. The chain joins TRBV19 to TRBJ1-5; D might be TRBD1 (6 bases). Germline CDR1 is LNHDA and CDR2 is SQIVND (reference sequence). The CDR3 loop spans 15 amino acids. Trimming shortened V by 3 bases and J by 4 bases, and 13 bases separated the two germline ends. The CDR3 nucleotides read TGTGCCAGTAGTATGTTTGGGACATCGAATCAGCCCCAGCATTTT. Its protein product is CASSMFGTSNQPQHF.

This chain joins TRBV3-1 (or the pseudogene TRBV3-2) and TRBJ2-1, with D tentatively TRBD1 (5 bases). V was trimmed by 4 bases and J by 0 bases, leaving 7 bases between them. This CDR3 is 14 amino acids long. Germline-derived CDR1 and CDR2 are LGHDT and YNNKEL (reference sequence). This CDR3 reads CASSRGYSYNEQFF. DNA for the CDR3: TGTGCCAGCAGCCGGGGCTACTCCTACAATGAGCAGTTCTTC.